This T cell receptor (beta chain) stems from a study of long-term antiretroviral therapy in people with HIV. In the study overall: The earliest samples came from an era when ART typically awaited falling CD4 counts.

Study-wide results and caveats: Repertoire dominance by clones expanded before ART was seen at all time points. HIV repertoires covered narrower CDR3 length ranges than controls did.

Before they underwent DNA extraction, samples held roughly 0.9-10 million cryopreserved PBMC. With respect to this clone: Its antigen is not identified.

The CDR3 consists of 14 residues. Deletions cut 1 base from V and 0 bases from J, with 6 bases between. CDR1 is SGHTA and CDR2 is FQGNSA in the germline V gene. The assay used was immunoSEQ (version v3.0), run at survey level. Produced via immunoSEQ multiplex PCR; TCRdb's table is partial and in-frame only. The sample yields 25,000 to 35,000 clones, more than 75% seen once. The V gene is TRBV7-2, the J gene TRBJ1-2; D not resolved. The source material was unsorted PBMCs, sampled 2.9 years after starting antiretroviral therapy. This clonotype was sampled from a man in his fifties with HIV. The DNA for the CDR3 is TGTGCCAGCAGCTTAGGGACCGCTAACTATGGCTACACCTTC. This sequence encodes CASSLGTANYGYTF.